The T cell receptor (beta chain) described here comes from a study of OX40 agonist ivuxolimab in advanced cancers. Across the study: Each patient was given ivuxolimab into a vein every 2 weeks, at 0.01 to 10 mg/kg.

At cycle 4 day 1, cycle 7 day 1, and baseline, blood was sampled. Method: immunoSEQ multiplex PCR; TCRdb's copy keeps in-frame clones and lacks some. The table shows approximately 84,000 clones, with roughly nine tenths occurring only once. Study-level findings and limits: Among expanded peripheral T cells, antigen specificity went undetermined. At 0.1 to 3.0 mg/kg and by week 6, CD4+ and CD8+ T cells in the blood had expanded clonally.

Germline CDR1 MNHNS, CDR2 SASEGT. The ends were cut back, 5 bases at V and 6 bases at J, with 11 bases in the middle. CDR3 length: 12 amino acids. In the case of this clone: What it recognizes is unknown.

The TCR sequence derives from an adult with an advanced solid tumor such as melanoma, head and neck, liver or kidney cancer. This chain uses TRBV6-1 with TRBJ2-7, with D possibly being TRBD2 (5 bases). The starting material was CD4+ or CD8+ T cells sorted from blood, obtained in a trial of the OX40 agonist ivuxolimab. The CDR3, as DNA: TGTGCCAGCAGTACCGGACTCGGCGAGCAGTACTTC. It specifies CASSTGLGEQYF.